This TCR beta chain stems from a study of blood T cell repertoires in COVID-19 (dated by TCRdb to between 2020 and 2021). Background for the entire study: The collaborator samples originated in the United States, Italy and Spain and spanned the acute and convalescent phases of COVID-19. The material from the prospective study consisted of cDNA or gDNA derived from T cells, B-cell-depleted T cells, or PBMCs. Deeply sampled blood TCRbeta repertoires from subjects exposed to, actively infected with, or recovered from COVID-19 were included in the dataset. The repertoires were released in a freely available public database meant as a resource for research on the immune response to SARS-CoV-2. Samples came from the ongoing ImmuneRACE study (first 160 participants) plus 1,254 subjects from 6 global collaborators. Sample metadata almost always included a de-identified subject ID, COVID-19 status, age in years and sex. Where available, HLA class I and class II types were taken from metadata supplied by the sample provider and were not determined by assay-based typing. On the study overall, not on this receptor specifically: The amount of clinical and demographic metadata varied by source and participant and was provided uncurated.

As concerns this clone: Its antigen is not yet known. The record has no base qualities; no much larger clone is one base away.

V drops 7 bases and J drops 2 bases, leaving 11 bases in between. Taken from the germline V gene, the CDR1 and CDR2 loops are SNHLY and FYNNEI. There are 14 amino acids in the CDR3, from cysteine to phenylalanine inclusive. The CDR3 DNA has 42 bases and is translated from base 1. Whole blood was collected in K2EDTA tubes by collaborating institutions according to the institutions' own protocols. For TCRbeta analysis, collaborator samples were shipped as frozen whole blood, as isolated PBMCs, or as DNA extracted from either sample type. TCRbeta CDR3 regions were amplified from genomic DNA using the immunoSEQ Assay, a bias-controlled multiplex PCR. Regarding the original processing steps: Nucleated cell counts per sample were estimated from amplification of reference gene primers within the assay. Sequence reads were collapsed and filtered to measure the absolute abundance of every unique TCRbeta CDR3 rearrangement. For each sample, productive Simpson clonality was calculated as the square root of Simpson's diversity index over productive rearrangements. TCRdb mirrors the immuneACCESS table, restricted to in-frame sequences. Some clones are absent from its copies; in checked studies, under half trace to an unresolved V gene, and the reason for the others is unknown. V, J and clone size are those of that table, while D and trimming were read from the DNA. The sample records under 300,000 clones, 84% of which are singletons. The top ten hold roughly 4% of the sample.

Sequences were obtained from peripheral blood. Rearrangement joined TRBV2 to TRBJ2-2, with TRBD1 perhaps the D gene, on 6 matching bases. The TCR comes from a man between 45 and 60 years old with acute or convalescent COVID-19. The DNA reads TGTGCCAGCACTCTGGACAGCAACACCGGGGAGCTGTTTTTT. Its protein product is CASTLDSNTGELFF.